This T cell receptor beta chain was found in a study of shared clonotypes between healthy human individuals. About this clone itself: Its antigen remains unidentified.

This CDR3 is built from 14 residues. The V gene's germline CDR1 is MNHNY and CDR2 SVGAGI (reference sequence). V trimming: 3 bases; J trimming: 3 bases; junction bases outside the gene matches: 4. Donors included only healthy HIV-negative adults lacking recent acute infections or vaccinations. Partitioning of CD4+ cells yielded a CD45RA+ naive subset and a CD45RA-negative memory subset. An even split of each subset's genomic DNA across several immunoSEQ plates was performed. Assay: immunoSEQ multiplex PCR; the TCRdb copy retains only in-frame clones and omits some. The sample includes some 360,000 clones, about 73% seen only once; the top ten take about 10%. Study-level results: The study found about 5% of naive CD4 clonotypes shared across four donors.

This chain uses TRBV6-6 with TRBJ2-7; the match to TRBD1 covers 8 bases. The TCR originated in a man between 25 and 39 years old in good health. Sequencing input: memory CD4+ T cells sorted from blood. Documented subset: CD45RA-negative fraction. The CDR3 bases are TGTGCCAGCAGTTATGCAGGGGGCGTCTACGAGCAGTACTTC. It translates to CASSYAGGVYEQYF.